This is a list of T cell receptor beta chains from one sample in a study of T-cell reconstitution after alpha-beta-depleted transplantation in children. A single record per CDR3 protein comes from TCRdb applying MiXCR to the PCR reads. The table lists about 540,000 distinct CDR3 sequences, 15% to 20% of them singletons. The source was PBMCs from the stem cell graft donor, collected from the stem cell graft. The receptors come from a human donor who donated a stem cell graft to a child with acute lymphoblastic leukemia. Both conserved end residues are part of each CDR3.

J gene | V gene | CDR3 protein
TRBJ2-2 | TRBV29-1 | CSVQALPTGELFF
TRBJ2-7 | TRBV5-1 | CASSLRQGRPSYEQYF
TRBJ2-3 | TRBV7-8 | CASSPEAGVTQYF
TRBJ2-7 | TRBV18 | CASSPWGREMNYEQYF
TRBJ2-7 | TRBV7-8 | CASSRWTGSPDEQYF
TRBJ2-2 | TRBV29-1 | CSVEDPIRYTGELFF
TRBJ1-3 | TRBV4-1 | CASSQDHRDRAGNTIYF
TRBJ2-3 | TRBV6-1 | CASSDWGLEVDSQYF
TRBJ2-1 | TRBV7-8 | CASVPGKGHNEQFF
TRBJ1-2 | TRBV5-1 | CASSFAGQGTDGYTF
TRBJ1-2 | TRBV9 | CASSVMPVSGPYGYTF
TRBJ2-7 | TRBV12-3/TRBV12-4 | CASRSSGRGSYEQYF
TRBJ2-1 | TRBV10-3 | CAISDLAGTSDHNEQFF
TRBJ2-7 | TRBV5-1 | CASSPELQGGEQYF
TRBJ2-7 | TRBV7-2 | CASSFEMGQGSTEQYF
TRBJ2-1 | TRBV10-3 | CAISEASGRILYNEQFF
TRBJ1-2 | TRBV5-1 | CASSLDAGSYGYTF
TRBJ2-3 | TRBV12-3/TRBV12-4 | CASSPGTADTQYF
TRBJ1-1 | TRBV11-2 | CASSLTPLGGVMNTEAFF
TRBJ2-3 | TRBV11-3 | CASSSGLTQYF
TRBJ2-7 | TRBV3-1 | CASSRGRALTGLSSYEQYF
TRBJ1-2 | TRBV27 | CASSSADGIYGYTF
TRBJ2-2 | TRBV20-1 | CSAIQGYRTGELFF
TRBJ2-7 | TRBV6-1 | CASTATGQGSNEQYF
TRBJ2-7 | TRBV7-9 | CASSSEGANSYEQYF
TRBJ2-7 | TRBV27 | CASSLSGGTSGYEQYF
TRBJ1-6 | TRBV27 | CASSNPESAYNSPLHF
TRBJ2-3 | TRBV20-1 | CSATPGQGARNTQYF
TRBJ1-2 | TRBV24-1 | CATSAPDRDGDTF